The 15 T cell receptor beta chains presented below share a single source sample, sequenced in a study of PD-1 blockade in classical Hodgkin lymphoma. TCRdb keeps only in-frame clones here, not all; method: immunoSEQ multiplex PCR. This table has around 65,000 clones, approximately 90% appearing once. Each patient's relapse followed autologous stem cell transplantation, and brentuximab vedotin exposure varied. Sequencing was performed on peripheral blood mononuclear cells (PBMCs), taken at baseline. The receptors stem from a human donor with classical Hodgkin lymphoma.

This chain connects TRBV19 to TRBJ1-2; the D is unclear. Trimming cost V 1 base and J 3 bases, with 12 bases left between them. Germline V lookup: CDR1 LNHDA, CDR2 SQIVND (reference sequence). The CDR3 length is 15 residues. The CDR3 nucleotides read TGTGCCAGTAGTATAGGTCGGAGGGAGGACTATGGCTACACCTTC. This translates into CASSIGRREDYGYTF.

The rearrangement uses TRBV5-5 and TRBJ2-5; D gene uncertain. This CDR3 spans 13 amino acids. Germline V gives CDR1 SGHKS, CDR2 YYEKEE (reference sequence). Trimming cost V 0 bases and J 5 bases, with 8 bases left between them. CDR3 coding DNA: TGTGCCAGCAGCTTGGATGTGGGGGAGACCCAGTACTTC. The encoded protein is CASSLDVGETQYF.

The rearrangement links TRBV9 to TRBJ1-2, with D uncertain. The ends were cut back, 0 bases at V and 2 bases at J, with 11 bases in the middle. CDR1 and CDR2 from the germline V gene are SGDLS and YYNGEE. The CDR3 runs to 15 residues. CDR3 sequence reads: CASSVVANLNYGYTF. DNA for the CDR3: TGTGCCAGCAGCGTAGTAGCGAACCTCAACTATGGCTACACCTTC.

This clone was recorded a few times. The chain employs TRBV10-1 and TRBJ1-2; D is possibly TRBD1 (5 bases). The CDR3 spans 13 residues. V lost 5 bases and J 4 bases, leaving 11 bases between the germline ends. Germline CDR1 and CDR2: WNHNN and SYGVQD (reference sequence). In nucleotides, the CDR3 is TGCGCCAGCAGTAAGACAGTCCTCTATGGCTACACCTTC. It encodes CASSKTVLYGYTF.

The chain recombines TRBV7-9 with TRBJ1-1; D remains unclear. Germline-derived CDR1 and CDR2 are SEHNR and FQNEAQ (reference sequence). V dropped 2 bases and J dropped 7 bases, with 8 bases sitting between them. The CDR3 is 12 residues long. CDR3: CASSLSAGEAFF. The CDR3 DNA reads TGTGCCAGCAGCTTATCGGCAGGTGAAGCTTTCTTT.

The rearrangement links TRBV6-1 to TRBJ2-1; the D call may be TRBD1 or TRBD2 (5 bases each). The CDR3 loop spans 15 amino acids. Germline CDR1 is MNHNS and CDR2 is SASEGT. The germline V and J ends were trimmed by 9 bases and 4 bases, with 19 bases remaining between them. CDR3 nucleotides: TGTGCCAGTAGTATCCTCGGGACCGCTTACAATGAGCAGTTCTTC. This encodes CASSILGTAYNEQFF.

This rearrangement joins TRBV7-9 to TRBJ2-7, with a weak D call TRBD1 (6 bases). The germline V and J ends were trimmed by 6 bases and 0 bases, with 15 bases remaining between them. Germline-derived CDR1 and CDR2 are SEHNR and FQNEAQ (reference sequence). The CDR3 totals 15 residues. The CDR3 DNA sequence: TGTGCCAGCAGACCCCCAGGGGCGAGCTCCTACGAGCAGTACTTC. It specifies CASRPPGASSYEQYF. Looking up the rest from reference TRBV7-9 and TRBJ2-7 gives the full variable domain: DTGVSQNPRHKITKRGQNVTFRCDPISEHNRLYWYRQTLGQGPEFLTYFQNEAQLEKSRLLSDRFSAERPKGSFSTLEIQRTEQGDSAMYLCASRPPGASSYEQYFGPGTRLTVT.

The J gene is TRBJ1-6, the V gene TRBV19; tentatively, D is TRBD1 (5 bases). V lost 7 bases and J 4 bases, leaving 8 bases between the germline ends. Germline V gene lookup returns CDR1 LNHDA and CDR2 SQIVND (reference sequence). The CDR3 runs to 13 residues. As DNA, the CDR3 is TGTGCCAGTACAGGGCAGTATAATTCACCCCTCCACTTT. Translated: CASTGQYNSPLHF.

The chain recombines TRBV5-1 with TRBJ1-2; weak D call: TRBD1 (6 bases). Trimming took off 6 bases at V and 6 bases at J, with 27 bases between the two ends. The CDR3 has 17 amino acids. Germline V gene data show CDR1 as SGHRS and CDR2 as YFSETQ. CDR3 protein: CASTVPPSTGLGDGYTF. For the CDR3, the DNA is TGCGCCAGCACCGTGCCCCCCTCAACAGGGCTCGGGGATGGCTACACCTTC.

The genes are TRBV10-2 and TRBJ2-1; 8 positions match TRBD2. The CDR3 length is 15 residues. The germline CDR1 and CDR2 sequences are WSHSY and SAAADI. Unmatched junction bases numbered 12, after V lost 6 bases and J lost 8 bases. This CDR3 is CASSSRGGLEHEQFF. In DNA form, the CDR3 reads TGCGCCAGCAGCTCCCGGGGGGGCCTAGAGCATGAGCAGTTCTTC.

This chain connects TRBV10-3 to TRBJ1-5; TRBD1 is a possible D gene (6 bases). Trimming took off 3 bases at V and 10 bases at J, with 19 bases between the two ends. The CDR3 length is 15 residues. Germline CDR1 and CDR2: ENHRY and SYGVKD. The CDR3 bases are TGTGCCATCAGTGATTCGGACAGCCCCGAAAGACCCCAGCATTTT. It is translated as CAISDSDSPERPQHF.

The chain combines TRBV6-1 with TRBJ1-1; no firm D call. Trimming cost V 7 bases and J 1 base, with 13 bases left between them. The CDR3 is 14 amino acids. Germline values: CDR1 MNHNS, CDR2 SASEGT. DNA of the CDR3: TGTGCCAGCACCATAGCGGTGGGGAACACTGAAGCTTTCTTT. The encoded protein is CASTIAVGNTEAFF.

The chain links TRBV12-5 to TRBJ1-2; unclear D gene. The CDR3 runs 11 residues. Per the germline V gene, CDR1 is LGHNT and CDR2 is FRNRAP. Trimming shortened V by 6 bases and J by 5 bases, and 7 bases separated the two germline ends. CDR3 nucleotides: TGTGCTAGTGGCTACGGATATGGCTACACCTTC. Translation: CASGYGYGYTF.

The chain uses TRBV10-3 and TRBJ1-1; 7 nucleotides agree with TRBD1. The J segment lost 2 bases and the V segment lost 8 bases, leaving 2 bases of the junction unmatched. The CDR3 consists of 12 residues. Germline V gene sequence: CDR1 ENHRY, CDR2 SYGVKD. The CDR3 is CAIQGENTEAFF. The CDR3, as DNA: TGTGCCATCCAGGGGGAAAACACTGAAGCTTTCTTT.

CDR3 DNA: TGTGCCAGCAGCTCGGACAGTAGGGAGCTGTTTTTT. Protein sequence: CASSSDSRELFF. V usage is TRBV5-4 and J usage is TRBJ2-2; possible D gene TRBD1, 6 bases. V dropped 3 bases and J dropped 9 bases, with 9 bases sitting between them. Germline V gives CDR1 SGHNT, CDR2 YYREEE (reference sequence). This CDR3 spans 12 amino acids.